These T cell receptor beta chains were read from a single sample in a study of naive and memory T cell subsets. TCRdb analysed the UMI-ligation and nested PCR reads with MiXCR anew, one entry per CDR3 protein. The data show 30,000 to 40,000 distinct CDR3 sequences, about 18% seen once. Input material: effector memory CD4+ T cells from blood. These receptors all stem from a human donor in good health. CDR3s include the opening cysteine and the closing phenylalanine or tryptophan. A D gene is named only where the DNA matches it firmly. Expanded clones get a size class; other rows say once, few or many, or leave the size out.

cdr3_nt: TGTGCCAGCAGCCAAGCCCGGGCGTCCTACGAGCAGTACTTC; cdr3_aa: CASSQARASYEQYF; d_call: -; j_call: TRBJ2-7; clone_size: -; v_call: TRBV3-1
cdr3_nt: TGCGCCAGCAGTGAGTCGGACAGTTTCAGGCCCCAGCATTTT; cdr3_aa: CASSESDSFRPQHF; d_call: -; j_call: TRBJ1-5; clone_size: -; v_call: TRBV10-2
cdr3_nt: TGCAGTGCTACCAATGCAGGGGGGTACACCGGGGAGCTGTTTTTT; cdr3_aa: CSATNAGGYTGELFF; d_call: -; j_call: TRBJ2-2; clone_size: -; v_call: TRBV20-1
cdr3_nt: TGTGCCGGTGGGACAGGGTACGCCGAGCAGTACTTC; cdr3_aa: CAGGTGYAEQYF; d_call: TRBD1; j_call: TRBJ2-7; clone_size: many; v_call: TRBV30
cdr3_nt: TGTGCCAGCAGTTCTCAGGGAGCTGAAGCTTTCTTT; cdr3_aa: CASSSQGAEAFF; d_call: -; j_call: TRBJ1-1; clone_size: -; v_call: TRBV28
cdr3_nt: TGTGCCAGCACCGGACCCGTCCGGGGGCGAGGGAGGTCTGAAGCTTTCTTT; cdr3_aa: CASTGPVRGRGRSEAFF; d_call: -; j_call: TRBJ1-1; clone_size: -; v_call: TRBV27
cdr3_nt: TGCAGTGCTAGAGTCCCCGGGAGGGCCTCGGGGAATGAGCAGTTCTTC; cdr3_aa: CSARVPGRASGNEQFF; d_call: TRBD2; j_call: TRBJ2-1; clone_size: -; v_call: TRBV20-1
cdr3_nt: TGTGCCAGCAGCCAAGGGCGGGGGACTAGCGGTGACAATGAGCAGTTCTTC; cdr3_aa: CASSQGRGTSGDNEQFF; d_call: TRBD2; j_call: TRBJ2-1; clone_size: -; v_call: TRBV14
cdr3_nt: TGTGCCAGCACCCAAGGAGATATTAAACTCCGGGATATTGGAAGCTACGAGCAGTACTTC; cdr3_aa: CASTQGDIKLRDIGSYEQYF; d_call: -; j_call: TRBJ2-7; clone_size: -; v_call: TRBV14
cdr3_nt: TGTGCCAGCAGTCGAAACAGGGGACAGCCCCAGCATTTT; cdr3_aa: CASSRNRGQPQHF; d_call: TRBD1; j_call: TRBJ1-5; clone_size: -; v_call: TRBV28
cdr3_nt: TGTGCCAGCCATCGGGGCGGAGAGCAGTACTTC; cdr3_aa: CASHRGGEQYF; d_call: -; j_call: TRBJ2-7; clone_size: medium-sized; v_call: TRBV27
cdr3_nt: TGTGCCAGCAGCACTTCCCACTCCTACGAGCAGTACTTC; cdr3_aa: CASSTSHSYEQYF; d_call: -; j_call: TRBJ2-7; clone_size: -; v_call: TRBV7-2
cdr3_nt: TGTGCCAGCAGCCAAGCGAGAACTGTCCAAGAGACCCAGTACTTC; cdr3_aa: CASSQARTVQETQYF; d_call: -; j_call: TRBJ2-5; clone_size: -; v_call: TRBV3-1
cdr3_nt: TGTGCCAGCAGTGAATTAGGGAAAGGGGATGGCTACACCTTC; cdr3_aa: CASSELGKGDGYTF; d_call: -; j_call: TRBJ1-2; clone_size: few; v_call: TRBV2
cdr3_nt: TGTGCCAGCAGCCAAGATCTAGGACTTGATACGCAGTATTTT; cdr3_aa: CASSQDLGLDTQYF; d_call: -; j_call: TRBJ2-3; clone_size: few; v_call: TRBV14
cdr3_nt: TGTGCCAGCAGCCAAGGGGGGGCGTACAATGAGCAGTTCTTC; cdr3_aa: CASSQGGAYNEQFF; d_call: -; j_call: TRBJ2-1; clone_size: few; v_call: TRBV3-1
cdr3_nt: TGTGCCAGCAGCCAAGATCAATTTTCCTACGAGCAGTACTTC; cdr3_aa: CASSQDQFSYEQYF; d_call: -; j_call: TRBJ2-7; clone_size: few; v_call: TRBV14
cdr3_nt: TGTGCCAGCAGCTTAGTAGTTCAGAGCGAGCAGTACTTC; cdr3_aa: CASSLVVQSEQYF; d_call: -; j_call: TRBJ2-7; clone_size: -; v_call: TRBV7-8
cdr3_nt: TGTGCCAGCAGCTTAGGCAACAGATACAATGAGCAGTTCTTC; cdr3_aa: CASSLGNRYNEQFF; d_call: -; j_call: TRBJ2-1; clone_size: medium-sized; v_call: TRBV11-2
cdr3_nt: TGTGCCAGCAGCTTTAACAGGGACGGCTACACCTTC; cdr3_aa: CASSFNRDGYTF; d_call: -; j_call: TRBJ1-2; clone_size: few; v_call: TRBV7-9
cdr3_nt: TGTGCCAGCAGTCGGCTAAATGAAAAACTGTTTTTT; cdr3_aa: CASSRLNEKLFF; d_call: -; j_call: TRBJ1-4; clone_size: many; v_call: TRBV28
cdr3_nt: TGTGCCAGCAGCTTAGAAGCCCCGGGACCTCTTTCTCGGGCCAAAAACATTCAGTACTTC; cdr3_aa: CASSLEAPGPLSRAKNIQYF; d_call: -; j_call: TRBJ2-4; clone_size: -; v_call: TRBV7-2
cdr3_nt: TGCAGTGCGGGGACAGAGATAAACACTGAAGCTTTCTTT; cdr3_aa: CSAGTEINTEAFF; d_call: TRBD1; j_call: TRBJ1-1; clone_size: -; v_call: TRBV20-1
cdr3_nt: TGTGCCACCAGTGACTCCTCTAGCGGGAGAATCAACGAGCAGTACTTC; cdr3_aa: CATSDSSSGRINEQYF; d_call: TRBD2; j_call: TRBJ2-7; clone_size: -; v_call: TRBV24-1
cdr3_nt: TGTGCCAGCAGCTTAGTGGGACGGGAGGACGAGCAGTACTTC; cdr3_aa: CASSLVGREDEQYF; d_call: TRBD2; j_call: TRBJ2-7; clone_size: many; v_call: TRBV7-6
cdr3_nt: TGCGCCAGCAGCTTGTTCGACAGGGGAAGCACTGAAGCTTTCTTT; cdr3_aa: CASSLFDRGSTEAFF; d_call: TRBD1; j_call: TRBJ1-1; clone_size: -; v_call: TRBV5-1
cdr3_nt: TGTGCCAGCAGCTTAGGAGGACTAGCGGGATCGGAGCAGTACTTC; cdr3_aa: CASSLGGLAGSEQYF; d_call: TRBD2; j_call: TRBJ2-7; clone_size: few; v_call: TRBV7-9
cdr3_nt: TGCGCCAGCAGTCGGGCCTCTTCGGAGGAAAAACTGTTTTTT; cdr3_aa: CASSRASSEEKLFF; d_call: -; j_call: TRBJ1-4; clone_size: -; v_call: TRBV5-1
cdr3_nt: TGTGCCAGTAGTATAGATTCCGGGACTAGAGTCAATGAGCAGTTCTTC; cdr3_aa: CASSIDSGTRVNEQFF; d_call: TRBD2; j_call: TRBJ2-1; clone_size: medium-sized; v_call: TRBV19
cdr3_nt: TGTGCCAGCCTCACCGCGAGCTCCTACAATGAGCAGTTCTTC; cdr3_aa: CASLTASSYNEQFF; d_call: -; j_call: TRBJ2-1; clone_size: many; v_call: TRBV6-1
cdr3_nt: TGTGCCAGCAGCCAAGATGTGGGACTAGCGGGACGGGGGGAGCAGTTCTTC; cdr3_aa: CASSQDVGLAGRGEQFF; d_call: TRBD2; j_call: TRBJ2-1; clone_size: many; v_call: TRBV3-1
cdr3_nt: TGTGCCAGCAGCTCGCGCTCCGGACAGTACACCTTC; cdr3_aa: CASSSRSGQYTF; d_call: -; j_call: TRBJ1-2; clone_size: many; v_call: TRBV3-1
cdr3_nt: TGTGCCAGCAGTGGGGGAGGGGGCTCTGAGGTTGAAGCTTTCTTT; cdr3_aa: CASSGGGGSEVEAFF; d_call: TRBD1; j_call: TRBJ1-1; clone_size: -; v_call: TRBV6-1
cdr3_nt: TGTGCCAGCAGTACAGGACTAAACACTGAAGCTTTCTTT; cdr3_aa: CASSTGLNTEAFF; d_call: -; j_call: TRBJ1-1; clone_size: -; v_call: TRBV2
cdr3_nt: TGTGCCAGCAGCTTAGATTCTCTAGCGGGGTACACAGATACGCAGTATTTT; cdr3_aa: CASSLDSLAGYTDTQYF; d_call: TRBD2; j_call: TRBJ2-3; clone_size: few; v_call: TRBV7-2
cdr3_nt: TGTGCCAGCAGTTTAATCGGACTAGCCGGAGCCTCCGGGGAGCTGTTTTTT; cdr3_aa: CASSLIGLAGASGELFF; d_call: TRBD2; j_call: TRBJ2-2; clone_size: many; v_call: TRBV27
cdr3_nt: TGTGCCAGCAGTTTACGGGGAAGCTCCTACAATGAGCAGTTCTTC; cdr3_aa: CASSLRGSSYNEQFF; d_call: -; j_call: TRBJ2-1; clone_size: -; v_call: TRBV27
cdr3_nt: TGTGCCAGCGGGACAGGGTCGTTAATTAGCAATCAGCCCCAGCATTTT; cdr3_aa: CASGTGSLISNQPQHF; d_call: TRBD1; j_call: TRBJ1-5; clone_size: few; v_call: TRBV28
cdr3_nt: TGTGCCAGCGGAAGGGCAAATTCACCCCTCCACTTT; cdr3_aa: CASGRANSPLHF; d_call: -; j_call: TRBJ1-6; clone_size: once; v_call: TRBV14
cdr3_nt: TGTGCCAACAGTTTAGTAAGGGGCGCAGGTACCGGGGAGCTGTTTTTT; cdr3_aa: CANSLVRGAGTGELFF; d_call: -; j_call: TRBJ2-2; clone_size: -; v_call: TRBV28
cdr3_nt: TGTGCCAGCAGTTTACGCGGGCTACTAGCGGGAGTAGGAAGGCGCGAGCAGTACTTC; cdr3_aa: CASSLRGLLAGVGRREQYF; d_call: TRBD2; j_call: TRBJ2-7; clone_size: -; v_call: TRBV28
cdr3_nt: TGTGCCAGCAGCTCAGGGCGGGCGAACACTGAAGCTTTCTTT; cdr3_aa: CASSSGRANTEAFF; d_call: -; j_call: TRBJ1-1; clone_size: medium-sized; v_call: TRBV7-9